Detailed here is one TCR beta chain. Its target is not known. The junction shows a germline mismatch at one end, possibly a read error. Sequencing was performed with immunoSEQ multiplex PCR; in TCRdb, only in-frame clones are kept and a portion is missing. The table has some 57,000 clones, roughly 90% seen once. This entry belongs to a study of OX40 agonist ivuxolimab in advanced cancers. Study information: Dose-escalation patients had hepatocellular carcinoma, melanoma, renal cell or head and neck cancer.

There are 10 residues in the CDR3. Germline V gene lookup returns CDR1 SNHLY and CDR2 FYNNEI. Study results and caveats: The CD4+ and CD8+ T cells in the blood had expanded clonally by week 6 at 0.1 to 3.0 mg/kg. Expanded peripheral T-cell antigen specificity went undetermined. More expanded clones were found, on average, in CD8+ than in CD4+ T cells.

V gene TRBV2 combines with J gene TRBJ1-2; no clear D gene. This sequence was found in an adult with an advanced solid tumor such as melanoma, head and neck, liver or kidney cancer. The sequencing here drew on CD4+ or CD8+ T cells sorted from blood, taken in a trial of the OX40 agonist ivuxolimab. The chain's CDR3 is CASRKLFLHF. The CDR3 DNA sequence: TGTGCCAGCAGAAAACTTTTCCTGCACTTC.